What follows is one T cell receptor beta chain and its context. Its antigen is currently unknown. An end of the junction does not agree with germline; a read error may underlie this. This sample stems from a study of shared clonotypes between healthy human individuals. General study findings and limits: In contrast to clonotypes shared by all four donors, non-shared clonotypes had lower generation probabilities.

The CDR3 loop spans 13 amino acids. Germline CDR1 and CDR2: MNHEY and SMNVEV (reference sequence). Some clones are missing from TCRdb's copy, which holds only in-frame ones; the method was immunoSEQ multiplex PCR. The sample carries around 1.5 million clones, around 98% recorded once. The sequencing input was naive CD4+ T cells sorted from blood. The subset denotes: CD45RA+ positively selected. This sequence was found in a young man in good health. The chain joins TRBV27 to TRBJ2-7; the match to TRBD1 covers 9 bases. The CDR3 here is CASSFDRGAIGIF. As DNA, the CDR3 is TGTGCCAGCAGTTTCGACAGGGGGGCGATAGGGATCTTC.